The 27 T cell receptor beta chains given below trace back to one sample, sequenced in a study of spatial heterogeneity in lung cancer. Time point reported: sample taken at primary tumor resection. Whole RNA came from tumor, nontumor lung or frozen PBMC and was sequenced without being sorted. From the 5' RACE reads, TCRdb called clonotypes with MiXCR, one entry per CDR3 protein. This sample has fewer than 45,000 distinct CDR3 sequences, with approximately 7% found just once. The material was PBMCs, obtained at surgery. The receptors here all came from a female donor with early-stage non-small cell lung cancer.

This chain connects TRBV28 to TRBJ1-1; D call uncertain. Between the trimmed V and J ends, which lost 3 bases and 2 bases, there was a span of 7 bases. CDR1 is MDHEN and CDR2 is SYDVKM in the germline V gene. The CDR3 covers 13 residues. Here the CDR3 DNA reads TGTGCCAGCAGTTTCTTACACAACACTGAAGCTTTCTTT. Encoded protein: CASSFLHNTEAFF.

The table lists this clonotype with many counts. The chain links TRBV7-2 to TRBJ1-1; D may be TRBD1 (5 bases). Germline CDR1 and CDR2: SGHTA and FQGNSA. The CDR3 is 16 residues long. Trimming pared 1 base from V and 6 bases from J, leaving 18 bases between. The CDR3 DNA reads TGTGCCAGCAGCTTAGGCTCAGGCCTAGGGGTCGCTGAAGCTTTCTTT. Its translation: CASSLGSGLGVAEAFF. Full variable domain (rest looked up from reference TRBV7-2 and TRBJ1-1): GAGVSQSPSNKVTEKGKDVELRCDPISGHTALYWYRQSLGQGLEFLIYFQGNSAPDKSGLPSDRFSAERTGGSVSTLTIQRTQQEDSAVYLCASSLGSGLGVAEAFFGQGTRLTVV.

A few counts support this clonotype. This chain links TRBV19 with TRBJ2-7; TRBD1 matches at 9 bases. Looked up from germline, CDR1 is LNHDA and CDR2 is SQIVND (reference sequence). The CDR3 totals 15 residues. V was pared by 5 bases and J by 1 base, with 6 bases of the junction left unmatched. The CDR3 sequence: CASSRRTGDSYEQYF. Here the CDR3 DNA reads TGTGCCAGTAGTCGACGGACAGGGGATTCCTACGAGCAGTACTTC.

This clonotype was counted many times. The chain links TRBV7-9 to TRBJ2-1, with 7 nucleotides matching TRBD1. The V segment lost 3 bases and the J segment 0 bases; nucleotides outside the gene matches: 5. Germline CDR1 is SEHNR and CDR2 is FQNEAQ (reference sequence). The CDR3 sequence is 16 residues long. CDR3 nucleotides: TGTGCCAGCAGCTTCCCGGGACAGAGCTCCTACAATGAGCAGTTCTTC. Its translation is CASSFPGQSSYNEQFF.

This clonotype was recorded many times. This chain links TRBV7-3 with TRBJ2-3; TRBD2 might be the D (5 bases). There are 14 residues in the CDR3. Trimming removed 4 bases from V and 1 base from J, with 9 bases in between. Germline V gene data show CDR1 as SGHTA and CDR2 as FQGTGA. The CDR3 DNA follows: TGTGCCAGCAGCTCCGGACTGGGCACAGATACGCAGTATTTT. Translated, it gives CASSSGLGTDTQYF.

There are a few counts of this clonotype. One end of the junction varies from germline; a read error may be responsible. This chain joins TRBV7-6 and TRBJ1-5; no clear D. CDR3 length: 10 residues. Per germline, CDR1 SGHVS and CDR2 FNYEAQ. This CDR3 is CTSDDQPQHF. CDR3 in DNA: TGTACCAGTGACGATCAGCCCCAGCATTTT.

This clonotype was seen ten or more times. This chain uses TRBV20-1 with TRBJ1-5; perhaps TRBD1 as D (5 bases). Trimming shortened V by 1 base and J by 7 bases, and 11 bases separated the two germline ends. From germline, CDR1 is DFQATT and CDR2 SNEGSKA (reference sequence). CDR3 length: 13 amino acids. The CDR3 reads CSARGQSSQPQHF. The CDR3 bases are TGCAGTGCTAGAGGACAGTCCAGCCAGCCCCAGCATTTT.

This clonotype has a count of ten or more. The chain has TRBV7-2 and TRBJ2-3; D possibly corresponds to TRBD2 (5 bases). Trimming pared 5 bases from V and 6 bases from J, leaving 12 bases between. This CDR3 contains 13 residues. CDR1 and CDR2 (germline): SGHTA, FQGNSA. The CDR3 DNA reads TGTGCCAGCAGCCCCCGAGCGGTGGATACGCAGTATTTT. The encoded protein is CASSPRAVDTQYF.

This chain joins TRBV5-1 and TRBJ1-1; D not resolved. The CDR3 consists of 15 residues. Between the trimmed V and J ends, which lost 4 bases and 0 bases, there was a span of 13 bases. Germline V lookup: CDR1 SGHRS, CDR2 YFSETQ. The CDR3 bases are TGCGCCAGCAGCCCCCGATCGACGGTGAACACTGAAGCTTTCTTT. Protein sequence: CASSPRSTVNTEAFF.

There are a few counts of this clonotype. The J gene is TRBJ2-5, the V gene TRBV10-3; D is uncertain. CDR3 size: 11 residues. With 7 bases removed from V and 0 bases from J, the gap between germline ends came to 3 bases. Germline V gives CDR1 ENHRY, CDR2 SYGVKD. CDR3 region: CAIKYQETQYF. The CDR3 DNA is TGTGCCATCAAGTACCAAGAGACCCAGTACTTC.

This clonotype was recorded many times. The rearrangement uses TRBV20-1 and TRBJ2-5; the D gene is possibly TRBD2 (5 bases). This CDR3 comprises 13 residues. The germline V and J ends were trimmed by 6 bases and 5 bases, with 16 bases remaining between them. Germline V lookup: CDR1 DFQATT, CDR2 SNEGSKA (reference sequence). This CDR3 reads CSAHTGVGETQYF. Written as DNA, the CDR3 is TGCAGTGCCCATACCGGGGTGGGCGAGACCCAGTACTTC.

The sample holds many counts of this clonotype. The chain carries TRBV6-5 and TRBJ1-5; 9 bases fit TRBD1. The germline gives CDR1 MNHEY, CDR2 SVGAGI. V lost 2 bases, J lost 4 bases, and 0 bases stayed unmatched. The CDR3 runs 14 residues. The CDR3 spells CASSYGTGNQPQHF. CDR3 sequence (DNA): TGTGCCAGCAGTTACGGGACAGGGAATCAGCCCCAGCATTTT.

This clonotype was counted many times. The chain uses TRBV7-9 and TRBJ2-2, with D unresolved. This CDR3 is 17 amino acids long. Trimming took 2 bases from V and 5 from J, leaving 18 bases between them. Germline V CDR1 and CDR2: SEHNR, FQNEAQ (reference sequence). As DNA, the CDR3 is TGTGCCAGCAGCTTAACATCAATGCCCACGGATACCGGGGAGCTGTTTTTT. Translated, it gives CASSLTSMPTDTGELFF.

This clonotype appeared many times. The chain recombines TRBV7-3 with TRBJ2-5; D not certain. V lost 4 bases, J lost 6 bases, and 12 bases lay in between. Per germline, CDR1 SGHTA and CDR2 FQGTGA. The CDR3 is 13 amino acids. This CDR3 reads CASSSNREKTQYF. CDR3 DNA sequence: TGTGCCAGCAGCTCCAATAGGGAAAAGACCCAGTACTTC. Combining the CDR3 with reference TRBV7-3 and TRBJ2-5 gives the whole variable domain GAGVSQTPSNKVTEKGKYVELRCDPISGHTALYWYRQSLGQGPEFLIYFQGTGAADDSGLPNDRFFAVRPEGSVSTLKIQRTERGDSAVYLCASSSNREKTQYFGPGTRLLVL.

This clonotype was found many times. The rearrangement uses TRBV7-3 and TRBJ2-5, with D possibly being TRBD2 (7 bases). Trimming pared 6 bases from V and 2 bases from J, leaving 10 bases between. From germline, CDR1 is SGHTA and CDR2 FQGTGA. This CDR3 has 13 amino acids. The DNA of the CDR3 is TGTGCCAGCAGTGCGGGGGCACAAGAGACCCAGTACTTC. This gives the protein CASSAGAQETQYF.

The chain has TRBV7-2 and TRBJ2-1; perhaps D is TRBD1 or TRBD2 (5 bases each). Germline values: CDR1 SGHTA, CDR2 FQGNSA. With 4 bases removed from V and 4 bases from J, the gap between germline ends came to 11 bases. The CDR3 is made up of 14 amino acids. The CDR3 region is CASSSGTGYNEQFF. The CDR3, as DNA: TGTGCCAGCAGCTCCGGGACGGGGTACAATGAGCAGTTCTTC.

This clonotype was seen a few times. The chain employs TRBV29-1 and TRBJ2-3; 8 nucleotides match TRBD2. V lost 5 bases to trimming and J lost 2 bases; unmatched junction nucleotides: 9. CDR3 length equals 15 residues. Germline CDR1 and CDR2: SQVTM and ANQGSEA. The CDR3 here is CSVSQQRGPTDTQYF. For the CDR3, the DNA is TGCAGCGTTTCCCAGCAGCGGGGGCCCACAGATACGCAGTATTTT.

This clonotype was recorded many times. The chain joins TRBV20-1 to TRBJ2-3, with D possibly being TRBD1 or TRBD2 (6 bases each). This CDR3 region has 15 residues. Germline-derived CDR1 and CDR2 are DFQATT and SNEGSKA (reference sequence). Trimming pared 5 bases from V and 2 bases from J, leaving 17 bases between. The CDR3 spells CSAWGAPRATDTQYF. The CDR3 DNA is TGCAGTGCTTGGGGGGCCCCCCGGGCCACAGATACGCAGTATTTT.

This clonotype was detected many times. The gene calls are TRBV24-1 and TRBJ1-5, with 10 nucleotides matching TRBD1. This CDR3 has 14 amino acids. Losses at the gene ends were 9 bases for V and 5 bases for J; bases not matched to a gene: 6. The germline gives CDR1 KGHDR, CDR2 SFDVKD. The CDR3 spells CATPGQGEDQPQHF. The CDR3 coding sequence is TGTGCCACCCCTGGACAGGGGGAAGATCAGCCCCAGCATTTT.

This clonotype was seen at least ten times. V is TRBV7-2 and J is TRBJ1-5; D is ambiguous. Deletions cut 2 bases from V and 5 bases from J, with 7 bases between. The CDR3 spans 13 residues. The germline CDR1 and CDR2 sequences are SGHTA and FQGNSA. The CDR3 nucleotides read TGTGCCAGCAGCTTATGGATCGATCAGCCCCAGCATTTT. This sequence encodes CASSLWIDQPQHF.

The chain is built from TRBV7-9 and TRBJ2-7; D call uncertain. The CDR3 spans 12 residues. CDR1 and CDR2 from the germline V gene are SEHNR and FQNEAQ (reference sequence). The V and J ends lost 1 base and 12 bases respectively, with 13 bases between them. The CDR3 protein is CASSLDVHEWYF. The CDR3 region has the DNA TGTGCCAGCAGCTTAGACGTACATGAGTGGTACTTC.

This clonotype occurred many times. The chain links TRBV6-6 to TRBJ2-7; no clear D gene. Germline V gene sequence: CDR1 MNHNY, CDR2 SVGAGI (reference sequence). Between the trimmed V and J ends, which lost 8 bases and 1 base, there was a span of 9 bases. The CDR3 runs 12 residues. The CDR3 region is CASSPRSYEQYF. For the CDR3, the DNA is TGTGCCAGCTCGCCCAGATCCTACGAGCAGTACTTC.

V gene TRBV7-9 combines with J gene TRBJ2-3; possibly TRBD1 or TRBD2 for D (5 bases each). The V and J ends lost 4 bases and 6 bases respectively, with 14 bases between them. The CDR3 is 14 residues long. Germline V CDR1 and CDR2: SEHNR, FQNEAQ (reference sequence). The CDR3 is CASSSSRGEDTQYF. In DNA, the CDR3 is TGTGCCAGCAGCTCCTCTAGGGGAGAGGATACGCAGTATTTT.

This chain joins TRBV4-1 and TRBJ1-6, with no clear D. The germline V and J ends were trimmed by 4 bases and 11 bases, with 15 bases remaining between them. The CDR3 is made up of 14 amino acids. Germline-derived CDR1 and CDR2 are MGHRA and YSYEKL. This chain's CDR3 is CASSPDGFHTPLHF. The CDR3 DNA is TGCGCCAGCAGCCCAGACGGGTTTCATACACCCCTCCACTTT.

This chain uses TRBV2 with TRBJ2-3; D possibly matches TRBD1 or TRBD2 (5 bases each). CDR1 SNHLY and CDR2 FYNNEI come from the germline V gene. The CDR3 consists of 14 residues. V lost 7 bases and J 2 bases, leaving 13 bases between the germline ends. This chain's CDR3 is CASKRLGTTDTQYF. The CDR3 coding sequence is TGTGCCAGCAAGAGGTTAGGGACCACAGATACGCAGTATTTT.

This clonotype was recorded many times. CDR3 amino acids: CASRTPLTDTQYF. The CDR3 DNA is TGTGCCAGCAGAACACCCTTGACAGATACGCAGTATTTT. The rearrangement joins TRBV6-5 to TRBJ2-3, with D hard to call. The CDR3 covers 13 residues. V lost 6 bases to trimming and J lost 3 bases, with 10 bases between them. Germline CDR1 is MNHEY and CDR2 is SVGAGI.

In this sample, this clonotype turned up many times. CDR3 sequence (DNA): TGTGCCAGCAGCGTAGAAGGCGATTATGAGCAGTTCTTC. Its protein is CASSVEGDYEQFF. The V and J genes are TRBV9 and TRBJ2-1; no firm D call. The CDR3 sequence is 13 residues long. Germline CDR1 and CDR2: SGDLS and YYNGEE. Trimming left V 0 bases short and J 8 bases short, with 9 bases between.